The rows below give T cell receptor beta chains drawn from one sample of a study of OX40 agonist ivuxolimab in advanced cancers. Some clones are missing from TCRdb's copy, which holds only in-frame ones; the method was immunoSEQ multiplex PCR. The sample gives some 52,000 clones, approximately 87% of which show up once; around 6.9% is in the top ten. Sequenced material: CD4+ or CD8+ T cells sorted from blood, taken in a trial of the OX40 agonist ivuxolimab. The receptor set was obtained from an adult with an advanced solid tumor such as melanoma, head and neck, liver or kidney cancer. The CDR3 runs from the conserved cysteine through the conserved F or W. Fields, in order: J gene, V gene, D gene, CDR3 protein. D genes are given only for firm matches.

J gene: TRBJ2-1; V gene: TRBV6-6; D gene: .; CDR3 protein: CASSYSRSGDEQFF
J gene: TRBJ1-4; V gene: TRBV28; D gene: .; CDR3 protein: CASSPGGRTGEKLFF
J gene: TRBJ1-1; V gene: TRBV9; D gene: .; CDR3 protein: CASSVSPRVGMGTEAFF
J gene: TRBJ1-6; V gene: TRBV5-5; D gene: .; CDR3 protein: CASSSQGSQALHF
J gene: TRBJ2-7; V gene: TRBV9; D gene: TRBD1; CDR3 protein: CASSPRDRGTHEQYF
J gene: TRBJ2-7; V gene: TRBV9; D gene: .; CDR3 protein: CASSEGQGYEQYF
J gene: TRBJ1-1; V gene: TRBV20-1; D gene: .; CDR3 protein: CSASRGTEAFF
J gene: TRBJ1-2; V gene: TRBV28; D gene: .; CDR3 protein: CASSSRDKYYGYTF
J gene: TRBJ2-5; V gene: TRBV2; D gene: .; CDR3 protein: CASGPGTQETQYF
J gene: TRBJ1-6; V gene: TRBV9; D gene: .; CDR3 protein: CASTPGGSYNSPLHF
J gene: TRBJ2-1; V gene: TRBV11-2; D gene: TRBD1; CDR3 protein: CASTRTGGAYNEQFF
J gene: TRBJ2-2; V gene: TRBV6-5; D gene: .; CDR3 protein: CASSLVLDGELFF
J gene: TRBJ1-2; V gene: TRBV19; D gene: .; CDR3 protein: CASSTTGSPRYGYTF
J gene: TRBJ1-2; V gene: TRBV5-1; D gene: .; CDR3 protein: CASSLTQLQGYTF
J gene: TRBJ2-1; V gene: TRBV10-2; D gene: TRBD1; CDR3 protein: CASSESIWDRGRSEQFF
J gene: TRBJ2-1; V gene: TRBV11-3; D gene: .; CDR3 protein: CASSRSALHNEQFF
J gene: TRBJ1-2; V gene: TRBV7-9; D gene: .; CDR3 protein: CASSFDGAGYTF
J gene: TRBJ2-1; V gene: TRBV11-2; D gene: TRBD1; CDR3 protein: CASSSPGQGARNEQFF
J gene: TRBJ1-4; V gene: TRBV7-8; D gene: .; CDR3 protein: CASSRVLGGEEKLFF
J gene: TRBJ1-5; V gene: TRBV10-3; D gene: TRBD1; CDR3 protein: CAISVSMTGLGNQPQHF
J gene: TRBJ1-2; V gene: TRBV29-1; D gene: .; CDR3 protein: CSAGDPSYTF
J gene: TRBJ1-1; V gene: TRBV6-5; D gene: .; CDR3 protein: CASSSPYGGETEAFF
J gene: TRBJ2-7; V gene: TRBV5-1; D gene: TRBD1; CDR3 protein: CASSSETGGLGEQYF
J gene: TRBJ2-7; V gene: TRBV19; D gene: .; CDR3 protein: CASSNGVEQYF
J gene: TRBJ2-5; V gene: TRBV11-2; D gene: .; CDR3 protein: CASSPGPETQYF
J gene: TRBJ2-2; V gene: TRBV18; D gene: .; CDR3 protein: CASSPSLRYSTTNTGELFF